This TCR beta chain was sequenced during a study of blood T cell repertoires in COVID-19. The germline V gene has CDR1 LGHDT and CDR2 YNNKEL (reference sequence). The germline V and J ends were trimmed by 2 bases and 3 bases, with 7 bases remaining between them. The CDR3 sequence is 13 residues long. Clones were read by immunoSEQ multiplex PCR, and TCRdb kept only the in-frame ones, dropping some. Among around 250,000 clones, about nine tenths were seen once, and the ten largest hold 2.2%. The sequence derives from a man under 40 who had recovered from COVID-19. What was sequenced was peripheral blood. This chain connects TRBV3-1 (or the pseudogene TRBV3-2) to TRBJ1-2; D is ambiguous. This CDR3 is CASSQTVYYGYTF. The CDR3 DNA reads TGTGCCAGCAGCCAAACAGTGTACTATGGCTACACCTTC.